The 17 T cell receptor beta chains reported below all come from one sample, sequenced in a study of blood T cell repertoires in COVID-19. The repertoire was sequenced with immunoSEQ multiplex PCR; TCRdb's copy has only in-frame clones and lacks some. The sample yields some 95,000 clones, approximately 86% seen once. Sequenced sample: peripheral blood. The receptor source for this set is a man of 80 years or more with active or convalescent COVID-19.

V gene TRBV4-2 combines with J gene TRBJ2-3; a weak D match, TRBD2 (7 bases). CDR1 LGHNA and CDR2 YNFKEQ come from the germline V gene. This CDR3 comprises 17 residues. V shed 0 bases and J shed 0 bases, with 13 bases lying between them. The CDR3 region is CASSQELGGASTDTQYF. The CDR3 coding sequence is TGTGCCAGCAGCCAAGAACTAGGGGGGGCAAGCACAGATACGCAGTATTTT.

The V and J genes are TRBV18 and TRBJ1-2; D gene ambiguous. The CDR3 sequence is 16 residues long. V was pared by 5 bases and J by 7 bases, with 23 bases between. Germline CDR1 reads KGHSH; CDR2 reads LQKENI. Written as DNA, the CDR3 is TGTGCCAGCTCAAAAACCTCCGACATAGCGTCTAGTGGCTACACCTTC. It codes for CASSKTSDIASSGYTF.

This chain links TRBV18 with TRBJ2-2, with D possibly matching TRBD1 (6 bases). The germline V gene has CDR1 KGHSH and CDR2 LQKENI. V was trimmed by 2 bases and J by 4 bases, leaving 20 bases between them. CDR3 length: 18 residues. Here the CDR3 DNA reads TGTGCCAGCTCACCAAGCCGAGGCCAGGGGTCCCCCACCGGGGAGCTGTTTTTT. Amino acids: CASSPSRGQGSPTGELFF.

This clone has more than one count but fewer than ten. The chain employs TRBV4-2 and TRBJ1-3, with D hard to call. The CDR3 is 15 amino acids. V lost 0 bases, J lost 5 bases, and 11 bases lay in between. Germline V gene lookup returns CDR1 LGHNA and CDR2 YNFKEQ. The CDR3 DNA reads TGTGCCAGCAGCCAAGATCCGGGATCAAGAAACACCATATATTTT. Its translation: CASSQDPGSRNTIYF.

The chain carries TRBV14 and TRBJ2-1; TRBD1 might be the D (6 bases). V lost 3 bases to trimming and J lost 4 bases, with 19 bases between them. The length of the CDR3 is 17 residues. From germline, CDR1 is SGHDN and CDR2 FVKESK. The chain's CDR3 is CASSQRLAPGVYNEQFF. Here the CDR3 DNA reads TGTGCCAGCAGCCAGAGGTTAGCGCCAGGGGTTTACAATGAGCAGTTCTTC.

The chain joins TRBV12-3 or TRBV12-4 to TRBJ2-5, with no clear D. V was clipped by 6 bases and J by 1 base, with 9 bases between them. The CDR3 extends over 13 amino acids. This CDR3 reads CASRRGLQETQYF. The CDR3 DNA reads as TGTGCCAGCAGAAGAGGTCTCCAAGAGACCCAGTACTTC.

This clone was picked up a small number of times. This rearrangement joins TRBV7-8 to TRBJ2-3, with D uncertain. This CDR3 comprises 15 residues. Germline V gene sequence: CDR1 SGHVS, CDR2 FQNEAQ. Trimming cost V 6 bases and J 2 bases, with 15 bases left between them. For the CDR3, the DNA is TGTGCCAGCAGAGATAATCGGTTACTCACAGATACGCAGTATTTT. This gives the protein CASRDNRLLTDTQYF.

The genes are TRBV2 and TRBJ1-5; 8 nucleotides align to TRBD1. Unmatched junction bases numbered 6, after V lost 6 bases and J lost 2 bases. The length of the CDR3 is 15 residues. Germline assignment: CDR1 SNHLY and CDR2 FYNNEI. The DNA of the CDR3 is TGTGCCAGCAGGGTCGACAGGGGAGGCAATCAGCCCCAGCATTTT. It specifies CASRVDRGGNQPQHF. Full variable domain (missing parts from reference TRBV2 and TRBJ1-5): EPEVTQTPSHQVTQMGQEVILRCVPISNHLYFYWYRQILGQKVEFLVSFYNNEISEKSEIFDDQFSVERPDGSNFTLKIRSTKLEDSAMYFCASRVDRGGNQPQHFGDGTRLSIL.

The J gene is TRBJ1-3, the V gene TRBV18, with D tentatively TRBD1 (5 bases). The ends were cut back, 4 bases at V and 0 bases at J, with 13 bases in the middle. The CDR3 covers 16 residues. Germline values: CDR1 KGHSH, CDR2 LQKENI. The DNA of the CDR3 is TGTGCCAGCTCACTGTCGGACACTGACTCTGGAAACACCATATATTTT. It codes for CASSLSDTDSGNTIYF.

V gene TRBV5-6 combines with J gene TRBJ2-4; 11 bases map to TRBD2. This CDR3 spans 16 amino acids. Germline-derived CDR1 and CDR2 are SGHDT and YYEEEE. Losses at the gene ends were 4 bases for V and 0 bases for J; bases not matched to a gene: 3. Here the CDR3 DNA reads TGTGCCAGCAGCCCGGGACTAGCGGTAGCCAAAAACATTCAGTACTTC. The encoded protein is CASSPGLAVAKNIQYF.

V usage is TRBV27 and J usage is TRBJ2-2, with 7 bases that match TRBD2. Germline lookup yields CDR1 MNHEY and CDR2 SMNVEV (reference sequence). Losses at the gene ends were 5 bases for V and 7 bases for J; bases not matched to a gene: 7. The CDR3 totals 14 residues. The CDR3 DNA follows: TGTGCCAGCAGTCGACTAGCAACCGTCGGGGAGCTGTTTTTT. As protein: CASSRLATVGELFF.

This chain connects TRBV9 to TRBJ2-2; TRBD1 matches 10 bases. The V gene end was trimmed by 1 base and the J gene end by 5 bases; junction bases not matched to a gene: 8. The CDR3 runs 17 residues. Germline V lookup: CDR1 SGDLS, CDR2 YYNGEE. CDR3 coding DNA: TGTGCCAGCAGCGTATCCGGGACAGGGGTCTCAACCGGGGAGCTGTTTTTT. It yields the protein CASSVSGTGVSTGELFF.

In nucleotides, the CDR3 is TGTGCCAGCAGCCTGACTGGAACTACCCCCTATGGCTACACCTTC. Amino acid sequence: CASSLTGTTPYGYTF. This chain joins TRBV4-2 and TRBJ1-2; D unresolved. The CDR3 has 15 amino acids. Deletions cut 4 bases from V and 4 bases from J, with 16 bases between. Germline CDR1 reads LGHNA; CDR2 reads YNFKEQ.

The chain combines TRBV7-9 with TRBJ2-3, with D maybe TRBD1 (5 bases). Germline V CDR1 and CDR2: SEHNR, FQNEAQ (reference sequence). Trimming stripped 1 base from V and 7 bases from J, with 12 bases between. CDR3 length: 14 residues. CDR3 nucleotide sequence: TGTGCCAGCAGCTTAGTGTTAGGGGCGCATACGCAGTATTTT. Its translation is CASSLVLGAHTQYF. Combining the CDR3 with reference TRBV7-9 and TRBJ2-3 gives the whole variable domain DTGVSQNPRHKITKRGQNVTFRCDPISEHNRLYWYRQTLGQGPEFLTYFQNEAQLEKSRLLSDRFSAERPKGSFSTLEIQRTEQGDSAMYLCASSLVLGAHTQYFGPGTRLTVL.

This rearrangement joins TRBV6-2 or TRBV6-3 to TRBJ2-7; possibly TRBD1 for D (7 bases). Germline CDR1 and CDR2: MNHEY and SVGEGT. V gave up 2 bases and J gave up 6 bases, with 20 bases separating them. This CDR3 spans 16 amino acids. This CDR3 reads CASSYGGTDQFPEQYF. For the CDR3, the DNA is TGTGCCAGCAGTTACGGAGGGACAGACCAATTCCCCGAGCAGTACTTC.

The rearrangement uses TRBV5-1 and TRBJ2-1; 9 positions match TRBD1. The CDR3 has 15 residues. The germline V gene encodes CDR1 SGHRS and CDR2 YFSETQ. Trimming at V came to 6 bases and at J to 6 bases, leaving 10 bases not matched to a gene. The CDR3 here is CASTETGQGFNEQFF. The CDR3 region has the DNA TGCGCCAGCACCGAGACGGGACAGGGTTTCAATGAGCAGTTCTTC.

V gene TRBV6-6 combines with J gene TRBJ2-7, with 7 bases identical to TRBD1. From germline, CDR1 is MNHNY and CDR2 SVGAGI (reference sequence). The CDR3 loop spans 13 amino acids. The ends lost 6 bases at V and 4 bases at J; junction bases unmatched: 6. This chain's CDR3 is CASSWDSRYEQYF. The CDR3, as DNA: TGTGCCAGCAGCTGGGACAGTCGGTACGAGCAGTACTTC.